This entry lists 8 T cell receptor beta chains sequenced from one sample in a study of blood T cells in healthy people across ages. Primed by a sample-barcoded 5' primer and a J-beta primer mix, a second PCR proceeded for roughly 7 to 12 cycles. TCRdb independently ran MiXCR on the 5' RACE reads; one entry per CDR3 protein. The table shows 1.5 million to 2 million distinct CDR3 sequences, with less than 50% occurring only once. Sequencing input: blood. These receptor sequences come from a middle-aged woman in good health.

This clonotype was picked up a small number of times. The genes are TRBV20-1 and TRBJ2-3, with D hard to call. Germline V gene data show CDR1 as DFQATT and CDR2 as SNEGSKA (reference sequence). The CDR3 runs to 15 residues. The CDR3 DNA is TGCAGCCGACAAGCACCCCGCGGAAGCACAGATACGCAGTATTTT. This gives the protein CSRQAPRGSTDTQYF.

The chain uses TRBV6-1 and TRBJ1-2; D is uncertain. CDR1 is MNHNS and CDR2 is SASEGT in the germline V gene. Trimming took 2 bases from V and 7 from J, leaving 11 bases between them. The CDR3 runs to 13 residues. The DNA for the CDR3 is TGTGCCAGCAGTGAAAGGAGGACGTTTGGCTACACCTTC. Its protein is CASSERRTFGYTF.

CDR3 in DNA: TGTGCCAGCAACTATTTAGGGGGGGAAGAGACCCAGTACTTC. It codes for CASNYLGGEETQYF. The gene calls are TRBV11-2 and TRBJ2-5; D possibly corresponds to TRBD2 (7 bases). Germline V gene data show CDR1 as SGHAT and CDR2 as FQNNGV. This CDR3 spans 14 amino acids. The V end lost 7 bases, the J end lost 3 bases, and 15 bases lay between the germline ends.

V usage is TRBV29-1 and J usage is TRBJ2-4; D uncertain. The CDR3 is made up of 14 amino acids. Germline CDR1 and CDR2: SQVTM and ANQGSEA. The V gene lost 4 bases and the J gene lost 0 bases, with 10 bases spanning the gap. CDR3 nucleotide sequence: TGCAGCGTTGGAAAAGCCTTAGCCAAAAACATTCAGTACTTC. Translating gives CSVGKALAKNIQYF.

DNA for the CDR3: TGTGCCAGCAACCGGGGCCCTCCCGGTAACCAAGATACGCAGTATTTT. Protein sequence: CASNRGPPGNQDTQYF. The V and J genes are TRBV6-1 and TRBJ2-3; either TRBD1 or TRBD2 may supply D (5 bases each). There are 16 residues in the CDR3. The germline gives CDR1 MNHNS, CDR2 SASEGT. V lost 7 bases and J 5 bases, leaving 22 bases between the germline ends.

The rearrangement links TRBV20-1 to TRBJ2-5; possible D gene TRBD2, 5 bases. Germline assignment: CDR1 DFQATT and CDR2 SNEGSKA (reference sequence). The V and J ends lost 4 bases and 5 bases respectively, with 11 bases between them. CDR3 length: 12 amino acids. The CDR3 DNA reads TGCAGTGCTATACTAGGGCGGGAGACCCAGTACTTC. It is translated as CSAILGRETQYF.

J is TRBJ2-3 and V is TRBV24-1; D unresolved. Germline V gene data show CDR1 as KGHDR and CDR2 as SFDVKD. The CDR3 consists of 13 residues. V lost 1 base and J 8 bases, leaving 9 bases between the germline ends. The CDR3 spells CATSDFHLPTQYF. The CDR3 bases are TGTGCCACCAGTGATTTTCACCTCCCTACGCAGTATTTT.

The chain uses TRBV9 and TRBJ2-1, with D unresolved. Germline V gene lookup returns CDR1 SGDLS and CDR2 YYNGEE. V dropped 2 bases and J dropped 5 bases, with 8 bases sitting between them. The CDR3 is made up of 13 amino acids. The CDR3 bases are TGTGCCAGCAGCGTTCGGACCAACAATGAGCAGTTCTTC. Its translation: CASSVRTNNEQFF.